This T cell receptor beta chain was found in a study of shared T cell receptors in the human thymus. Germline lookup yields CDR1 MGHRA and CDR2 YSYEKL. The CDR3 length is 17 residues. J gave up 4 bases and V 1 base, and 10 bases lay outside the gene matches. The table came from immunoSEQ multiplex PCR; TCRdb's copy has only in-frame clones and leaves some out. The data contain over 650,000 clones, around 87% of them singletons. These sequences were also reported in another study, on human thymus T cells. That work adds: In corrective heart surgery, resections were taken, and these provided the thymus tissue. Biased V and J segment usage appeared in thymus and peripheral blood. There were highly overlapping thymic repertoires among unrelated individuals, as related research reported.

The receptor was isolated from a boy under three years old with a congenital heart defect. The gene calls are TRBV4-1 and TRBJ2-7; TRBD1 matches 10 bases. Sequencing was done on a sample of thymocytes. The CDR3 region has the DNA TGCGCCAGCAGCCAAGCATTACCGGGACAGGGGTCGTACGAGCAGTACTTC. Its protein product is CASSQALPGQGSYEQYF.